This T cell receptor (beta chain) was profiled in a study of T-cell memory formation after mild COVID-19. Germline-derived CDR1 and CDR2 are SGHTA and FQGNSA. CDR3 size: 15 residues. The ends were cut back, 1 base at V and 4 bases at J, with 11 bases in the middle. Each CDR3 protein is one row after TCRdb ran MiXCR on the 5' RACE reads. This table has roughly 200,000 distinct CDR3 sequences, about a sixth appearing once. The specimen was PBMCs or a T cell subset sorted from them (not recorded which). The chain is built from TRBV7-2 and TRBJ2-1; perhaps TRBD1 as D (5 bases). The clonotype was recovered from an adult woman who had mild COVID-19 (a few samples of this study predate the infection). Cell type and time point are not known. This CDR3 reads CASSLGWGLYNEQFF. For the CDR3, the DNA is TGTGCCAGCAGCTTAGGGTGGGGCCTATACAATGAGCAGTTCTTC. Filled out from reference TRBV7-2 and TRBJ2-1, the complete variable domain reads GAGVSQSPSNKVTEKGKDVELRCDPISGHTALYWYRQSLGQGLEFLIYFQGNSAPDKSGLPSDRFSAERTGGSVSTLTIQRTQQEDSAVYLCASSLGWGLYNEQFFGPGTRLTVL.